A single T cell receptor beta chain is shown here with its context. This entry belongs to a study of T cells in Graves' hyperthyroidism and ophthalmopathy. V shed 2 bases and J 10 bases; nucleotides not matched to a gene: 10. Germline lookup yields CDR1 SGHTA and CDR2 FQGTGA. This CDR3 is built from 15 residues. Amplification targeted TCR beta CDR3 regions from RNA transcripts. HTBI primers were used for first-round RT-PCR of the TCR CDR3. Using its own MiXCR run on the multiplex PCR reads, TCRdb lists one record per CDR3 protein. This table has 300,000 to 450,000 distinct CDR3 sequences, about 25% appearing once.

The sequence derives from a man aged 45-60 years with Graves' hyperthyroidism. The chain is built from TRBV7-3 and TRBJ2-1; 8 bases are shared with TRBD2. Sequenced input: blood. DNA for the CDR3: TGTGCCAGCAGCTTAGGGCTAGCGGGTATTCGGGAGCAGTTCTTC. This gives the protein CASSLGLAGIREQFF.